Below are 27 T cell receptor beta chains sequenced from a single sample in a study of blood T cell repertoires in COVID-19. The method was immunoSEQ multiplex PCR; TCRdb's version includes in-frame clones alone and lacks a portion of them. The sample has 110,000 to 150,000 clones, 80% to 90% seen once. Input material: peripheral blood. Receptors originate from a man in his sixties with active or convalescent COVID-19.

The V and J genes are TRBV28 and TRBJ2-5; 7 positions match TRBD1. The CDR3 totals 14 residues. Germline V gene data show CDR1 as MDHEN and CDR2 as SYDVKM. J was trimmed by 3 bases and V by 5 bases; bases with no gene match: 6. CDR3: CASSLGQVKETQYF. Here the CDR3 DNA reads TGTGCCAGCAGTCTCGGACAGGTTAAAGAGACCCAGTACTTC.

This clone was seen just once. The CDR3 reads CASSQGQGAYEQYF. The CDR3 DNA reads as TGCGCCAGCAGCCAAGGACAGGGGGCCTACGAGCAGTACTTC. The V and J genes are TRBV4-3 and TRBJ2-7, with 9 bases fitting TRBD1. The CDR3 totals 14 residues. V was pared by 1 base and J by 2 bases, with 0 bases of the junction left unmatched. Germline values: CDR1 LGHNA, CDR2 YSLEER.

CDR3 coding DNA: TGTGCCAGCAGTGAAAACAGGGGATTTAACTATGGCTACACCTTC. It is translated as CASSENRGFNYGYTF. This chain links TRBV6-1 with TRBJ1-2, with 7 bases identical to TRBD1. V trimming: 2 bases; J trimming: 1 base; junction bases outside the gene matches: 4. The germline CDR1 and CDR2 sequences are MNHNS and SASEGT. The CDR3 runs 15 residues.

This sequence joins TRBV7-8 and TRBJ1-1; weak D call: TRBD1 (5 bases). The length of the CDR3 is 13 residues. Germline CDR1 SGHVS, CDR2 FQNEAQ. Between the trimmed V and J ends, which lost 7 bases and 1 base, there was a span of 10 bases. CDR3 in amino acids: CASTRQKNTEAFF. The CDR3 DNA sequence: TGTGCCAGCACCCGACAGAAGAACACTGAAGCTTTCTTT.

In this sample, this clone turned up once. The rearrangement uses TRBV30 and TRBJ1-1, with 9 bases fitting TRBD1. Per the germline V gene, CDR1 is GTSNPN and CDR2 is SVGIG (reference sequence). The CDR3 consists of 12 residues. V shed 4 bases, J shed 10 bases, and the junction held 7 bases outside the gene matches. CDR3 sequence: CAWITGGSRAFF. CDR3 sequence (DNA): TGTGCCTGGATTACAGGGGGCTCTCGAGCTTTCTTT. The entire variable domain, with the rest obtained from reference TRBV30 and TRBJ1-1, is as follows: SQTIHQWPATLVQPVGSPLSLECTVEGTSNPNLYWYRQAAGRGLQLLFYSVGIGQISSEVPQNLSASRPQDRQFILSSKKLLLSDSGFYLCAWITGGSRAFFGQGTRLTVV.

This sequence joins TRBV4-2 and TRBJ1-5; TRBD1 matches 7 bases. There are 20 residues in the CDR3. Germline V gene lookup returns CDR1 LGHNA and CDR2 YNFKEQ. V lost 0 bases and J lost 4; bases outside the gene matches: 18. For the CDR3, the DNA is TGTGCCAGCAGCCAAGACGCCCAACGCTCCGACAGGGTCCTTAATCAGCCCCAGCATTTT. It is translated as CASSQDAQRSDRVLNQPQHF.

The J gene is TRBJ2-5, the V gene TRBV29-1, with 7 bases matching TRBD1. This CDR3 is 14 amino acids long. Per the germline V gene, CDR1 is SQVTM and CDR2 is ANQGSEA. After removal of 3 bases from V and 3 bases from J, the junction contained 7 bases not matched to a gene. The DNA for the CDR3 is TGCAGCGTTGAGCCACGGACAGGAGAAGAGACCCAGTACTTC. It encodes CSVEPRTGEETQYF.

The genes are TRBV6-2 or TRBV6-3 and TRBJ1-4; 7 nucleotides align to TRBD1. V was pared by 5 bases and J by 6 bases, with 9 bases of the junction left unmatched. CDR1 and CDR2 (germline): MNHEY, SVGEGT. The CDR3 has 15 residues. Here the CDR3 DNA reads TGTGCCAGCAGTAGACCGACAGGGCGGGATGAAAAACTGTTTTTT. It encodes CASSRPTGRDEKLFF.

The chain combines TRBV27 with TRBJ1-4; no definite D call. CDR1 MNHEY and CDR2 SMNVEV come from the germline V gene (reference sequence). Trimming pared 0 bases from V and 4 bases from J, leaving 6 bases between. The CDR3 is made up of 14 amino acids. The CDR3 coding sequence is TGTGCCAGCAGTTTATCATTACTTAATGAAAAACTGTTTTTT. Protein sequence: CASSLSLLNEKLFF.

This chain links TRBV6-2 or TRBV6-3 with TRBJ1-1; a possible D gene is TRBD1 (5 bases). Trimming left V 6 bases short and J 0 bases short, with 11 bases between. CDR3 size: 14 residues. Germline V gene data show CDR1 as MNHEY and CDR2 as SVGEGT. The CDR3 loop is CASSNRQMNTEAFF. CDR3 sequence (DNA): TGTGCCAGCAGCAACCGACAGATGAACACTGAAGCTTTCTTT.

The chain recombines TRBV5-1 with TRBJ1-2; 8 nucleotides match TRBD1. Germline-derived CDR1 and CDR2 are SGHRS and YFSETQ. Losses at the gene ends were 3 bases for V and 9 bases for J; bases not matched to a gene: 10. The CDR3 spans 14 residues. CDR3 sequence (DNA): TGCGCCAGCAGCTCCTCTCGGCAGGGGGCGAGCTACACCTTC. Encoded protein: CASSSSRQGASYTF. The whole variable domain, filled in from reference TRBV5-1 and TRBJ1-2, reads KAGVTQTPRYLIKTRGQQVTLSCSPISGHRSVSWYQQTPGQGLQFLFEYFSETQRNKGNFPGRFSGRQFSNSRSEMNVSTLELGDSALYLCASSSSRQGASYTFGSGTRLTVV.

The chain uses TRBV6-2 or TRBV6-3 and TRBJ2-6; 11 bases line up with TRBD1. V shed 4 bases and J 1 base; nucleotides not matched to a gene: 3. From germline, CDR1 is MNHEY and CDR2 SVGEGT. This CDR3 region has 17 residues. In nucleotides, the CDR3 is TGTGCCAGCAGTTCCGGACAGGGGGCTTCTGGGGCCAACGTCCTGACTTTC. Its protein product is CASSSGQGASGANVLTF.

V usage is TRBV7-3 and J usage is TRBJ2-1, with D perhaps matching TRBD2 (6 bases). Looked up from germline, CDR1 is SGHTA and CDR2 is FQGTGA. Trimming removed 5 bases from V and 4 bases from J, with 9 bases in between. The CDR3 length is 13 residues. The CDR3 region is CASSAGSYNEQFF. In DNA form, the CDR3 reads TGTGCCAGCAGCGCGGGGTCGTACAATGAGCAGTTCTTC.

V and J are TRBV2 and TRBJ2-7, with D possibly TRBD1 on 5 matching bases. V was clipped by 4 bases and J by 5 bases, with 18 bases between them. The CDR3 loop spans 15 amino acids. Germline V gene lookup returns CDR1 SNHLY and CDR2 FYNNEI. CDR3 protein: CASSVSQGKGDEQYF. The CDR3, as DNA: TGTGCCAGCAGTGTATCGCAGGGCAAAGGGGACGAGCAGTACTTC.

This chain joins TRBV30 and TRBJ1-5; maybe TRBD1 (5 bases). Germline CDR1 and CDR2: GTSNPN and SVGIG (reference sequence). V lost 0 bases, J lost 3 bases, and 6 bases lay in between. The CDR3 runs 13 residues. This CDR3 reads CAWSVQVNQPQHF. The CDR3 DNA reads TGTGCCTGGAGTGTACAGGTCAATCAGCCCCAGCATTTT.

V gene TRBV10-3 combines with J gene TRBJ1-5; 10 nucleotides align to TRBD1. After removal of 8 bases from V and 5 bases from J, the junction contained 6 bases not matched to a gene. The CDR3 is 14 amino acids. Looked up from germline, CDR1 is ENHRY and CDR2 is SYGVKD. The CDR3 bases are TGTGCCATCGGACAGGGGGGAGGTGATCAGCCCCAGCATTTT. Translating it yields CAIGQGGGDQPQHF.

The chain carries TRBV4-3 and TRBJ1-2; D gene uncertain. Germline V gene data show CDR1 as LGHNA and CDR2 as YSLEER. V was shortened by 0 bases and J by 1 base, with 9 bases between the two germline ends. This CDR3 spans 15 amino acids. The CDR3 sequence: CASSQDLRINYGYTF. The CDR3 nucleotides are TGCGCCAGCAGCCAAGATCTGAGAATTAACTATGGCTACACCTTC.

V and J are TRBV6-2 or TRBV6-3 and TRBJ2-5; 11 bases line up with TRBD2. The CDR3 sequence is 20 residues long. After removal of 6 bases from V and 3 bases from J, the junction contained 21 bases not matched to a gene. Germline CDR1 and CDR2: MNHEY and SVGEGT. The chain's CDR3 is CASSGLAGRKGYWHEETQYF. CDR3 coding DNA: TGTGCCAGCAGCGGACTAGCGGGCCGAAAAGGGTATTGGCACGAAGAGACCCAGTACTTC.

V usage is TRBV14 and J usage is TRBJ1-1; possibly TRBD1 for D (5 bases). From germline, CDR1 is SGHDN and CDR2 FVKESK. The CDR3 is made up of 15 amino acids. The V end was cut by 1 base, the J end by 0 bases, with 9 bases between. The CDR3 here is CASSQAGGLNTEAFF. The CDR3 DNA follows: TGTGCCAGCAGCCAAGCGGGGGGATTGAACACTGAAGCTTTCTTT.

J is TRBJ2-5 and V is TRBV18; 9 positions agree with TRBD2. The CDR3 has 16 residues. J was trimmed by 0 bases and V by 3 bases; bases with no gene match: 5. CDR1 and CDR2 (germline): KGHSH, LQKENI. The CDR3 region is CASSPRRGGYQETQYF. The CDR3 region has the DNA TGTGCCAGCTCACCGCGGCGGGGGGGGTACCAAGAGACCCAGTACTTC.

The chain joins TRBV3-1 (or the pseudogene TRBV3-2) to TRBJ2-7, with TRBD2 identical over 11 bases. Germline V gene data show CDR1 as LGHDT and CDR2 as YNNKEL (reference sequence). The CDR3 is 16 amino acids. J gave up 2 bases and V 1 base, and 4 bases lay outside the gene matches. The CDR3 DNA is TGTGCCAGCAGCCAAGCACTAGCGGGAGCCCCCTACGAGCAGTACTTC. Translating gives CASSQALAGAPYEQYF.

Regarding this clone: One end of the junction does not line up with germline, which may come from a read error. This chain joins TRBV2 and TRBJ1-2, with 7 bases identical to TRBD1. Germline V gives CDR1 SNHLY, CDR2 FYNNEI. The CDR3 is made up of 13 amino acids. The CDR3 nucleotides read TGTGCCAGCAGGGAAGGGGGCAGCTATGGCTACACCTTC. As protein: CASREGGSYGYTF.

This clone appeared once. The genes are TRBV21-1 and TRBJ1-5; the D call in the table, TRBD1, was not verified against the DNA. TRBV21-1 is a pseudogene segment. CDR3 length equals 16 residues. In nucleotides, the CDR3 is TGTGCCAGCAGCAAAGTATCAGGGGTACTTGGGCAGCCCCAGCATTTT. Amino acid sequence: CASSKVSGVLGQPQHF.

The J gene is TRBJ1-4, the V gene TRBV7-9, with 11 bases aligning to TRBD1. Germline V gene sequence: CDR1 SEHNR, CDR2 FQNEAQ (reference sequence). The ends lost 5 bases at V and 7 bases at J; junction bases unmatched: 9. The CDR3 sequence is 16 residues long. DNA for the CDR3: TGTGCCAGCAGCCTCCTTCGGACAGGGGGCTCTGAAAAACTGTTTTTT. This translates into CASSLLRTGGSEKLFF.

This sequence joins TRBV29-1 and TRBJ1-3; D ambiguous. The germline V gene encodes CDR1 SQVTM and CDR2 ANQGSEA. The germline V and J ends were trimmed by 3 bases and 2 bases, with 11 bases remaining between them. The CDR3 runs 14 residues. The chain's CDR3 is CSVDVGAAGNTIYF. CDR3 sequence (DNA): TGCAGCGTTGATGTAGGAGCCGCTGGAAACACCATATATTTT.

The chain combines TRBV19 with TRBJ1-5, with 10 bases that match TRBD1. From germline, CDR1 is LNHDA and CDR2 SQIVND (reference sequence). The CDR3 totals 17 residues. V was clipped by 6 bases and J by 1 base; unmatched bases: 9. The CDR3 here is CASSPGRGQGSNQPQHF. CDR3 DNA: TGTGCCAGTAGCCCTGGGCGGGGACAGGGGAGCAATCAGCCCCAGCATTTT.

This clone was seen once. This chain joins TRBV28 and TRBJ2-7, with 11 nucleotides matching TRBD2. The CDR3 totals 14 residues. The V segment lost 5 bases and the J segment 2 bases; nucleotides outside the gene matches: 2. From germline, CDR1 is MDHEN and CDR2 SYDVKM. The CDR3 DNA reads as TGTGCCAGCAGTAAACTAGCGGGAGCCTACGAGCAGTACTTC. It translates to CASSKLAGAYEQYF.